This TCR beta chain was sequenced in a study of CD8 T cells in ankylosing spondylitis. Study results and caveats: Disease-associated clones were reportedly significantly overrepresented in matched ankylosing spondylitis synovial fluid.

CDR3 size: 14 residues. V was trimmed by 6 bases and J by 4 bases, leaving 18 bases between them. From germline, CDR1 is SQVTM and CDR2 ANQGSEA. This clonotype has at least ten counts. Antigen unknown. TCRdb re-derived calls from the 5' RACE reads in MiXCR, one entry per CDR3 protein. The repertoire holds some 120,000 distinct CDR3 sequences, with roughly 13% as singletons. This clonotype originated in a female donor with ankylosing spondylitis or in good health (not recorded which). The sequenced sample consisted of blood, either unsorted or a sorted T cell fraction (not recorded which). The rearrangement uses TRBV29-1 and TRBJ1-2, with D possibly being TRBD1 (5 bases). CDR3 coding DNA: TGCAGCGTGACTTGGGGCCCACCGCGCTATGGCTACACCTTC. Its protein product is CSVTWGPPRYGYTF.